This T cell receptor beta chain was obtained from a study of blood T cell repertoires in COVID-19. The overall study: The United States, Italy and Spain supplied acute and convalescent COVID-19 samples.

The CDR3 covers 15 residues. The germline CDR1 and CDR2 sequences are MNHEY and SVGAGI. The V gene end was trimmed by 0 bases and the J gene end by 2 bases; junction bases not matched to a gene: 3. With regard to this clone: The identical CDR3 is also encoded by other nucleotide sequences in the sample.

Sequencing was performed with immunoSEQ multiplex PCR; in TCRdb, only in-frame clones are kept and a portion is missing. This sample has hundreds of thousands of clones, with around nine tenths found just once. Sequencing input: PBMCs or T cells enriched from blood (not recorded which). The chain links TRBV6-5 to TRBJ1-2; TRBD1 matches at 7 bases. The receptor was isolated from a woman in her forties or fifties who had recovered from COVID-19. The CDR3 nucleotides read TGTGCCAGCAGTTACTCTCGGACAGGAAACTATGGCTACACCTTC. Its translation: CASSYSRTGNYGYTF.